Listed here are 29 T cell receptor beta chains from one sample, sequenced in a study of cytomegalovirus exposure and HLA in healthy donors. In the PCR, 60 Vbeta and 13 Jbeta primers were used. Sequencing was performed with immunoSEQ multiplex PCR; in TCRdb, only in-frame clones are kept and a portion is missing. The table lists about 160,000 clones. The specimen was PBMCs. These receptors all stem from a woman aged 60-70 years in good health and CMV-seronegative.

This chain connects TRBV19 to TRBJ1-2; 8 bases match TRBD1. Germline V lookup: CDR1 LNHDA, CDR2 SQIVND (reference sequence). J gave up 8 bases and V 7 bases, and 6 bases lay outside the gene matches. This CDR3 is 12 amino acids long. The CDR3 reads CASTLTGGGYTF. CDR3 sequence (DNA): TGTGCCAGTACCCTTACAGGGGGAGGCTACACCTTC.

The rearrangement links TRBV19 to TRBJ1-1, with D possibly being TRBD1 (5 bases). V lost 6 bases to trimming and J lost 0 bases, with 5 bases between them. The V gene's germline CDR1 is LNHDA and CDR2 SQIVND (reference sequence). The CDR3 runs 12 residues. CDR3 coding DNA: TGTGCCAGTAGGGACATGAACACTGAAGCTTTCTTT. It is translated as CASRDMNTEAFF.

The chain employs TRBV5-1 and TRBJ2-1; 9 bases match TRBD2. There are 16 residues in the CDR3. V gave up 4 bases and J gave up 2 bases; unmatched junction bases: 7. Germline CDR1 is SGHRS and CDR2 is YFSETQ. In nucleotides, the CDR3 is TGCGCCAGCAGCCCCTTAGCGGGAGCGGCCTACAATGAGCAGTTCTTC. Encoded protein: CASSPLAGAAYNEQFF. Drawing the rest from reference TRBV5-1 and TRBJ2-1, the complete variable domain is KAGVTQTPRYLIKTRGQQVTLSCSPISGHRSVSWYQQTPGQGLQFLFEYFSETQRNKGNFPGRFSGRQFSNSRSEMNVSTLELGDSALYLCASSPLAGAAYNEQFFGPGTRLTVL.

In DNA, the CDR3 is TGTGCCATCAGTGAGAGGACTAGGAAAGTCTACGAGCAGTACTTC. Translating gives CAISERTRKVYEQYF. The genes are TRBV10-3 and TRBJ2-7; 7 bases match TRBD2. Germline CDR1 reads ENHRY; CDR2 reads SYGVKD. The V and J ends lost 2 bases and 3 bases, in that order; junction bases with no gene match: 7. CDR3 size: 15 residues.

The CDR3 region is CASSLIVAGDPFF. The CDR3 nucleotides read TGCGCCAGCAGCTTGATAGTAGCGGGAGACCCGTTCTTC. The V call is TRBV5-1, the J call TRBJ2-1, with 9 bases aligning to TRBD2. V was pared by 1 base and J by 15 bases, with 8 bases of the junction left unmatched. CDR1 and CDR2 from the germline V gene are SGHRS and YFSETQ. The CDR3 spans 13 residues.

CDR3 residues: CASSARQGQSDTQYF. The CDR3 region has the DNA TGTGCCAGCAGCGCCCGACAGGGTCAGTCAGATACGCAGTATTTT. The chain joins TRBV9 to TRBJ2-3; TRBD1 matches 7 bases. V gave up 3 bases and J gave up 4 bases; unmatched junction bases: 8. The CDR3 spans 15 residues. Germline CDR1 is SGDLS and CDR2 is YYNGEE.

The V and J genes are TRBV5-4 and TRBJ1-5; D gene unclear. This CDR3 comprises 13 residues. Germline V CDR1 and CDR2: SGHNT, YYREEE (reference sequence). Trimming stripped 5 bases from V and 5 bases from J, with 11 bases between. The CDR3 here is CASSEGGDQPQHF. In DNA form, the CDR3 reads TGTGCCAGCAGTGAGGGAGGAGATCAGCCCCAGCATTTT.

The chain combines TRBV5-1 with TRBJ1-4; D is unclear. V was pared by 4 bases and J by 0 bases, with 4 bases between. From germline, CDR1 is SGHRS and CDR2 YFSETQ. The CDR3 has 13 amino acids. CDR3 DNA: TGCGCCAGCAGCCCGTCAACTAATGAAAAACTGTTTTTT. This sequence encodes CASSPSTNEKLFF.

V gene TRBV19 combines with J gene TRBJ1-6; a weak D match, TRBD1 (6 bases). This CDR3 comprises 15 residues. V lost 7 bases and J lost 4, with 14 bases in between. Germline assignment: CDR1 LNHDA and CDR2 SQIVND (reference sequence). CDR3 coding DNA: TGTGCCAGTACTCCCCGGGACAATTATAATTCACCCCTCCACTTT. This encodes CASTPRDNYNSPLHF.

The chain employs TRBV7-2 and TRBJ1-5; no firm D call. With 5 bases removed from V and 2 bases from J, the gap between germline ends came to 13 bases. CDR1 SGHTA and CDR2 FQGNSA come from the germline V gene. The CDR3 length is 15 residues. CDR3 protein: CASSLALNRNQPQHF. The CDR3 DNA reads TGTGCCAGCAGCCTCGCTCTAAACCGCAATCAGCCCCAGCATTTT.

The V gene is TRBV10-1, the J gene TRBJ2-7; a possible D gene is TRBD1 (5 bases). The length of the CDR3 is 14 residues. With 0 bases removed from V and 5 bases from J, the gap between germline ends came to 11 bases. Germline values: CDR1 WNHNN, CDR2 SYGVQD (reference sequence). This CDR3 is CASSESSGSHEQYF. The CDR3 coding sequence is TGCGCCAGCAGTGAGTCTTCAGGGTCCCACGAGCAGTACTTC.

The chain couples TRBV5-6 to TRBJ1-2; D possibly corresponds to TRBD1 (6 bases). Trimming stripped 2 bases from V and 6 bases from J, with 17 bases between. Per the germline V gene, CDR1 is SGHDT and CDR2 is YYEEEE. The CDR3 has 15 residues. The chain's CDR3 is CASSFFPAGVHGYTF. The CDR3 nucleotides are TGTGCCAGCAGCTTTTTCCCCGCAGGGGTTCATGGCTACACCTTC.

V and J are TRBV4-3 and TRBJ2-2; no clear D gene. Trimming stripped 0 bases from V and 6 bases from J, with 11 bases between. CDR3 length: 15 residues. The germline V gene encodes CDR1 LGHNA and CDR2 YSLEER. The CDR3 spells CASSQDEEFSGELFF. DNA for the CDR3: TGCGCCAGCAGCCAAGATGAGGAGTTTTCCGGGGAGCTGTTTTTT.

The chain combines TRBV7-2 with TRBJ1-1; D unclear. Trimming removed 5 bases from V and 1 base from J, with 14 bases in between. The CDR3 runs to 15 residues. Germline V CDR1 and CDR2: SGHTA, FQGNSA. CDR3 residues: CASSHVRGENTEAFF. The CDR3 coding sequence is TGTGCCAGCAGCCACGTCCGGGGAGAGAACACTGAAGCTTTCTTT.

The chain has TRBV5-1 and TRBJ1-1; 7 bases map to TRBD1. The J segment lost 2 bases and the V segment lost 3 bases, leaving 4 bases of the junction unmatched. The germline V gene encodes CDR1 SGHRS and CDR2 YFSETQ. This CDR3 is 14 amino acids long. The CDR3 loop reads CASSSQGTNTEAFF. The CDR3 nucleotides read TGCGCCAGCAGCTCACAGGGGACCAACACTGAAGCTTTCTTT.

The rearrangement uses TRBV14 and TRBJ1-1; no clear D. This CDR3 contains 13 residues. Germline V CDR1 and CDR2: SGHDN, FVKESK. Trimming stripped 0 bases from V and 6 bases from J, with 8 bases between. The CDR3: CASSQERQSEAFF. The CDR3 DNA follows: TGTGCCAGCAGCCAAGAGAGGCAGTCTGAAGCTTTCTTT.

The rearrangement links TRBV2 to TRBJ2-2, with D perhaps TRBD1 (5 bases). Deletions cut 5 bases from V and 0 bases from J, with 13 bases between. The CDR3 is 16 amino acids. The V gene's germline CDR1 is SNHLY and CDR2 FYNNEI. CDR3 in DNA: TGTGCCAGCAGTCCGTCCGAAGGGGCGAACACCGGGGAGCTGTTTTTT. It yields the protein CASSPSEGANTGELFF.

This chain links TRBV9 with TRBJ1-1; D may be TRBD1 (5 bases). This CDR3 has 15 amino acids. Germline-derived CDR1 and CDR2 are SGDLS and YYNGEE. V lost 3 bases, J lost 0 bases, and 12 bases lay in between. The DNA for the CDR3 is TGTGCCAGCAGCGCCTTGACAGTCATGAACACTGAAGCTTTCTTT. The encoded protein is CASSALTVMNTEAFF. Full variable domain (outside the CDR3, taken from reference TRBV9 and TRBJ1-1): DSGVTQTPKHLITATGQRVTLRCSPRSGDLSVYWYQQSLDQGLQFLIQYYNGEERAKGNILERFSAQQFPDLHSELNLSSLELGDSALYFCASSALTVMNTEAFFGQGTRLTVV.

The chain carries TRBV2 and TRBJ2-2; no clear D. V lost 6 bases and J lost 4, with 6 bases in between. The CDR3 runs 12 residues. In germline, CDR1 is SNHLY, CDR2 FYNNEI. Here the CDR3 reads CASRQTTGELFF. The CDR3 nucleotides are TGTGCCAGCAGACAGACCACCGGGGAGCTGTTTTTT.

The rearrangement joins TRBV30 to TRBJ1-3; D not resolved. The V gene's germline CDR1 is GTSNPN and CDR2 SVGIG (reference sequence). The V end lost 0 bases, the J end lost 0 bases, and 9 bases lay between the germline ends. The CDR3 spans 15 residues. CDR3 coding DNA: TGTGCCTGGAGTGTGGCAGTAATCTCTGGAAACACCATATATTTT. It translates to CAWSVAVISGNTIYF.

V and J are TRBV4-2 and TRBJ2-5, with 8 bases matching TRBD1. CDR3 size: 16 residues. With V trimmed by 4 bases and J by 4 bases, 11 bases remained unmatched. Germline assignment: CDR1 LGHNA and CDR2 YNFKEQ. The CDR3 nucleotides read TGTGCCAGCAGCCGCACCCGGACAGGGACCCCAGAGACCCAGTACTTC. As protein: CASSRTRTGTPETQYF.

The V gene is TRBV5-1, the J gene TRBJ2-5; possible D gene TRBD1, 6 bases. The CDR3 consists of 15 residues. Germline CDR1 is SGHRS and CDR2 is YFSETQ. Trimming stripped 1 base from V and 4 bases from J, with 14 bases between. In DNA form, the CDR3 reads TGCGCCAGCAGCTTGTTAGCAGGGGCAAGAGAGACCCAGTACTTC. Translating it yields CASSLLAGARETQYF.

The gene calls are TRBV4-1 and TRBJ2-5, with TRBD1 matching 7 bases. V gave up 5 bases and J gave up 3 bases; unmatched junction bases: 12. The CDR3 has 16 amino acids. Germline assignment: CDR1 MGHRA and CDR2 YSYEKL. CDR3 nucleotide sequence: TGCGCCAGCAGCGCCCCGGGACAGAGAGTTGAAGAGACCCAGTACTTC. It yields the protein CASSAPGQRVEETQYF.

The CDR3 here is CASSPGVGMNTEAFF. The CDR3 DNA reads TGCGCCAGCAGCCCGGGGGTGGGGATGAACACTGAAGCTTTCTTT. The genes are TRBV4-3 and TRBJ1-1; the D gene is possibly TRBD1 (5 bases). V shed 4 bases and J shed 0 bases, with 12 bases lying between them. Germline V CDR1 and CDR2: LGHNA, YSLEER. The CDR3 spans 15 residues.

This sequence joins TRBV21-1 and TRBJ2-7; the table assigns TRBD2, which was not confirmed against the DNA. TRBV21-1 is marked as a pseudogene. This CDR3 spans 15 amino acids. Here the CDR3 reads CASSREAGLLYEQYF. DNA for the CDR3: TGTGCCAGCAGCAGGGAAGCGGGCCTACTCTACGAGCAGTACTTC.

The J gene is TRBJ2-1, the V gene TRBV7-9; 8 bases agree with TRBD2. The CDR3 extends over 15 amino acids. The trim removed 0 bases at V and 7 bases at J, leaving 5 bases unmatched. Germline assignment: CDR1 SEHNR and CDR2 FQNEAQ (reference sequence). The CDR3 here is CASSLAQGLVNEQFF. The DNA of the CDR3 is TGTGCCAGCAGCTTAGCGCAGGGACTAGTAAATGAGCAGTTCTTC.

This chain's CDR3 is CASSLGADNQPQHF. The CDR3 region has the DNA TGTGCCAGCAGTCTAGGGGCAGACAATCAGCCCCAGCATTTT. This chain uses TRBV6-6 with TRBJ1-5; perhaps TRBD1 as D (5 bases). V shed 5 bases and J shed 3 bases, with 11 bases lying between them. The CDR3 runs 14 residues. Germline V gene data show CDR1 as MNHNY and CDR2 as SVGAGI (reference sequence).

The CDR3 DNA follows: TGTGCCAGCAGCCAAGTGACAGGCCATGAGCAGTTCTTC. Encoded protein: CASSQVTGHEQFF. This chain uses TRBV6-4 with TRBJ2-1; possibly TRBD1 for D (6 bases). V dropped 6 bases and J dropped 8 bases, with 14 bases sitting between them. Germline CDR1 and CDR2: MRHNA and SNTAGT. This CDR3 comprises 13 residues.

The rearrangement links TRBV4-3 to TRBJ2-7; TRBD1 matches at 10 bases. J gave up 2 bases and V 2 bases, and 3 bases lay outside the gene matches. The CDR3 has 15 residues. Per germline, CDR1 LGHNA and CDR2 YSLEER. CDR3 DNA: TGCGCCAGCAGCCAATCGGGACAGGGGACCTACGAGCAGTACTTC. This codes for CASSQSGQGTYEQYF.